A few counts support the clone carrying this T cell receptor beta chain. Its antigen is undetermined. Generation of bulk TCR libraries relied on previously described methods and listed TCR primers. One entry per CDR3 protein, called by TCRdb with MiXCR from the PCR reads. The table shows more than 550,000 distinct CDR3 sequences, with 25% occurring only once. The ends were cut back, 1 base at V and 3 bases at J, with 19 bases in the middle. Per the germline V gene, CDR1 is MGHRA and CDR2 is YSYEKL. CDR3 size: 17 residues. The sample comes from a study of molecular identifiers for immune sequencing clone quantification. The study, taken as a whole, reports: Over 99% of effector molecules, yet under 1% of naive-cell molecules, were held by clones above 20 RNA copies. Shared barcodes on identical TCR molecules could underestimate the sizes of highly expanded clones.

Sorting selected naive CD8 T cells with a CD8+CD4-CCR7+CD45RA+ phenotype. The V call is TRBV4-1, the J call TRBJ2-7; perhaps TRBD1 as D (6 bases). Sequenced sample: naive CD8+ T cells from blood, with Jurkat cell RNA spiked in. Subset defined: FACS-sorted CD8+CD4-CCR7+CD45RA+ naive T cells. This TCR derives from a human donor in good health. Some libraries in this study had Jurkat cell RNA spiked in. Here the CDR3 DNA reads TGCGCCAGCAGCCAAGGACCATCGGCAGGGGTTAGCTACGAGCAGTACTTC. Its protein product is CASSQGPSAGVSYEQYF.